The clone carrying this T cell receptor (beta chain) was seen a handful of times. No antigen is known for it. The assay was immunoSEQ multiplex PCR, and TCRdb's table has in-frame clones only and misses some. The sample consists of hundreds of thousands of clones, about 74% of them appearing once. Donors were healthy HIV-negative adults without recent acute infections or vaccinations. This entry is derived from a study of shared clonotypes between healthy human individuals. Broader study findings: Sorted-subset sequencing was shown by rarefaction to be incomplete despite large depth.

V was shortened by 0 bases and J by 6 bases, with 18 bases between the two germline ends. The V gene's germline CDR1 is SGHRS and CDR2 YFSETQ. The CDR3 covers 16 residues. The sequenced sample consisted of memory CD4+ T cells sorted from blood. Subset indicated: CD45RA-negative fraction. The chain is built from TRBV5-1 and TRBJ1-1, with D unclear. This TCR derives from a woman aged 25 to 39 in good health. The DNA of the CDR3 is TGCGCCAGCAGCTTGGGAGGCGACTTTCGTAGGGCTGAAGCTTTCTTT. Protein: CASSLGGDFRRAEAFF.